This TCR beta chain was obtained from a study of T cells in Graves' hyperthyroidism and ophthalmopathy. Turning to the study itself: It was at initial diagnosis, before any treatment, that peripheral blood was collected. Findings of the study overall: It was a median roughly six months before onset that the model predicted ophthalmopathy. Stable hyperthyroidism was told apart from ophthalmopathy by a model built on 13 V-J features.

This clonotype occurred many times. Its antigen remains unidentified. From RNA transcripts, TCR beta CDR3 regions were amplified. Using the HTBI primer set, a first-round RT-PCR was run on the TCR CDR3. TCRdb re-derived calls from the multiplex PCR reads in MiXCR, one entry per CDR3 protein. The table records hundreds of thousands of distinct CDR3 sequences, about 16% of them present only once. Patients were excluded because of uncontrolled infection, other autoimmune disease, pregnancy or lactation. This TCR was sampled from a woman between 25 and 40 years old with Graves' hyperthyroidism. Sequencing input: blood.

CDR3 in DNA: TGTGCCAGCAGTTTAAGGGTCCGTTTCGTTGAAGCTTTCTTT. Its protein is CASSLRVRFVEAFF. The rearrangement joins TRBV28 to TRBJ1-1; the D is unclear. V lost 2 bases and J lost 7, with 14 bases in between. The CDR3 sequence is 14 residues long. Germline-derived CDR1 and CDR2 are MDHEN and SYDVKM.